This is a list of T cell receptor beta chains from one sample in a study of blood T cell repertoires in COVID-19. Profiling relied on immunoSEQ multiplex PCR, and the TCRdb table lists in-frame clones only, not all of them. Of 40,000 to 50,000 clones listed, about 90% are singletons. What was sequenced was peripheral blood. Receptors originate from a man aged 65-85 years with active COVID-19. Both conserved end residues are part of each CDR3. Fields, in order: CDR3 protein, CDR3 DNA, V gene, J gene, clone size, D gene. D genes are given only for firm matches. The size of a clone is reported for some rows only, either as once, few or many, or as a class for expanded clones.

CDR3: CASSLLLRGVDTQYF
DNA: TGTGCCAGCAGCTTGCTGTTGCGGGGGGTTGATACGCAGTATTTT
V: TRBV5-5
J: TRBJ2-3
size: .
D: TRBD2

CDR3: CASSLGVGRVSTGELFF
DNA: TGTGCCAGCAGCTTAGGGGTGGGGCGTGTGTCCACCGGGGAGCTGTTTTTT
V: TRBV7-2
J: TRBJ2-2
size: .
D: .

CDR3: CASPTNRQGAREQYF
DNA: TGCGCCAGCCCTACAAACCGGCAGGGGGCGAGAGAGCAGTACTTC
V: TRBV23-1
J: TRBJ2-7
size: .
D: TRBD1

CDR3: CSVEGTVQETQYF
DNA: TGCAGCGTTGAAGGGACAGTACAAGAGACCCAGTACTTC
V: TRBV29-1
J: TRBJ2-5
size: .
D: .

CDR3: CASSNMGGTEAFF
DNA: TGTGCCAGTAGTAATATGGGGGGCACTGAAGCTTTCTTT
V: TRBV19
J: TRBJ1-1
size: .
D: .

CDR3: CASSKGQGNQPQHF
DNA: TGTGCCAGCAGCAAAGGACAAGGCAATCAGCCCCAGCATTTT
V: TRBV21-1
J: TRBJ1-5
size: .
D: .

CDR3: CASSYTGNSNQPQHF
DNA: TGTGCCAGCAGTTACACAGGGAATAGCAATCAGCCCCAGCATTTT
V: TRBV6-5
J: TRBJ1-5
size: once
D: .

CDR3: CASSSDETTFTDTQYF
DNA: TGTGCCAGCAGCTCCGACGAGACTACCTTCACAGATACGCAGTATTTT
V: TRBV7-2
J: TRBJ2-3
size: .
D: .

CDR3: CASSYPGSGDNEQFF
DNA: TGTGCCAGCAGTTACCCCGGGAGTGGGGACAATGAGCAGTTCTTC
V: TRBV6-5
J: TRBJ2-1
size: .
D: .

CDR3: CASSRTSGGRADTQYF
DNA: TGTGCCAGCAGCCGGACTAGCGGAGGACGTGCAGATACGCAGTATTTT
V: TRBV7-9
J: TRBJ2-3
size: .
D: TRBD2

CDR3: CASTSRGGDRGGHGYTF
DNA: TGCGCCAGCACCTCTCGTGGAGGGGACAGGGGTGGTCATGGCTACACCTTC
V: TRBV5-1
J: TRBJ1-2
size: .
D: TRBD1

CDR3: CASSVDLDQGRNEQFF
DNA: TGTGCCAGCAGCGTAGATTTGGACCAGGGCCGCAATGAGCAGTTCTTC
V: TRBV9
J: TRBJ2-1
size: .
D: .

CDR3: CASSEGGLNTEAFF
DNA: TGTGCCAGCAGCGAAGGGGGACTGAACACTGAAGCTTTCTTT
V: TRBV5-4
J: TRBJ1-1
size: .
D: .

CDR3: CASSGGQGSGNTIYF
DNA: TGCGCCAGCAGCGGAGGGCAGGGTTCTGGAAACACCATATATTTT
V: TRBV5-1
J: TRBJ1-3
size: .
D: .

CDR3: CASLGLAGTGELFF
DNA: TGTGCCAGCCTGGGTCTAGCGGGCACCGGGGAGCTGTTTTTT
V: TRBV7-9
J: TRBJ2-2
size: .
D: TRBD2

CDR3: CASSLARLMTGELFF
DNA: TGTGCCAGCAGCTTGGCCAGGCTTATGACCGGGGAGCTGTTTTTT
V: TRBV5-6
J: TRBJ2-2
size: few
D: .

CDR3: CASSQVSGSNQPQHF
DNA: TGCGCCAGCAGCCAAGTTAGTGGTAGCAATCAGCCCCAGCATTTT
V: TRBV4-1
J: TRBJ1-5
size: .
D: .

CDR3: CASSQDRVPNTEAFF
DNA: TGTGCCAGCAGCCAAGATCGGGTTCCGAACACTGAAGCTTTCTTT
V: TRBV14
J: TRBJ1-1
size: .
D: .

CDR3: CASSQGQGEWHEQFF
DNA: TGTGCCAGCAGCCAGGGGCAGGGGGAGTGGCATGAGCAGTTCTTC
V: TRBV3-1/TRBV3-2
J: TRBJ2-1
size: .
D: TRBD1

CDR3: CASSTGTSGGAGTDTQYF
DNA: TGTGCCAGTAGCACCGGGACTAGCGGGGGGGCCGGCACAGATACGCAGTATTTT
V: TRBV19
J: TRBJ2-3
size: .
D: TRBD2

CDR3: CASSFPETSGDSQVETQYF
DNA: TGTGCCAGCAGTTTCCCCGAGACTAGCGGGGATTCACAGGTAGAGACCCAGTACTTC
V: TRBV27
J: TRBJ2-5
size: .
D: TRBD2

CDR3: CASSALPADNSPLHF
DNA: TGTGCCAGCAGCGCCCTACCCGCCGATAATTCACCCCTCCACTTT
V: TRBV4-2
J: TRBJ1-6
size: .
D: .

CDR3: CASSKPTLLQGPETQYF
DNA: TGTGCCAGCAGCAAACCCACTCTTTTACAGGGCCCAGAGACCCAGTACTTC
V: TRBV21-1
J: TRBJ2-5
size: once
D: .

CDR3: CASRNREGYEKLFF
DNA: TGTGCCAGCAGAAACAGGGAGGGGTATGAAAAACTGTTTTTT
V: TRBV2
J: TRBJ1-4
size: .
D: .

CDR3: CASSQDFMGQGAWWAFSDTQYF
DNA: TGTGCCAGCAGCCAAGATTTTATGGGACAGGGGGCTTGGTGGGCCTTTTCAGATACGCAGTATTTT
V: TRBV4-2
J: TRBJ2-3
size: .
D: TRBD1

CDR3: CASSERRAYNEQFF
DNA: TGTGCCAGCAGTGAGCGCAGGGCTTACAATGAGCAGTTCTTC
V: TRBV2
J: TRBJ2-1
size: .
D: .

CDR3: CASSEGGNGYTF
DNA: TGTGCCAGCAGCGAGGGGGGGAACGGCTACACCTTC
V: TRBV7-8
J: TRBJ1-2
size: .
D: .

CDR3: CASSQGGETQYF
DNA: TGCGCCAGCTCCCAGGGGGGAGAGACCCAGTACTTC
V: TRBV5-1
J: TRBJ2-5
size: .
D: .

CDR3: CASNGDSYGYTF
DNA: TGCGCCAGCAACGGGGATAGCTATGGCTACACCTTC
V: TRBV5-1
J: TRBJ1-2
size: .
D: .

CDR3: CASSFALLYEQYF
DNA: TGTGCCAGCAGTTTCGCGCTACTCTACGAGCAGTACTTC
V: TRBV27
J: TRBJ2-7
size: .
D: .

CDR3: CASSLGSGAGNEQFF
DNA: TGTGCCAGCAGCTTGGGTAGCGGGGCTGGCAATGAGCAGTTCTTC
V: TRBV7-2
J: TRBJ2-1
size: .
D: TRBD2

CDR3: CASSPSTGRSTEAFF
DNA: TGTGCCAGCAGTCCTTCGACAGGGAGGAGCACTGAAGCTTTCTTT
V: TRBV28
J: TRBJ1-1
size: .
D: TRBD1

CDR3: CASSEAAAYNSPLHF
DNA: TGTGCCAGCAGTGAAGCGGCAGCCTATAATTCACCCCTCCACTTT
V: TRBV6-1
J: TRBJ1-6
size: .
D: .

CDR3: CASSFLTEAFF
DNA: TGTGCCAGCAGCTTCTTAACTGAAGCTTTCTTT
V: TRBV5-6
J: TRBJ1-1
size: .
D: .

CDR3: CASSEGHEQFF
DNA: TGTGCCAGCAGTGAAGGGCATGAGCAGTTCTTC
V: TRBV2
J: TRBJ2-1
size: .
D: .

CDR3: CASRPPFRDKNIQYF
DNA: TGTGCCAGCAGACCACCCTTCCGAGACAAAAACATTCAGTACTTC
V: TRBV7-2
J: TRBJ2-4
size: .
D: .

CDR3: CASTDTRVYGYTF
DNA: TGTGCCAGTACTGATACCAGGGTCTATGGCTACACCTTC
V: TRBV19
J: TRBJ1-2
size: .
D: .

CDR3: CASSQGNRVGYTF
DNA: TGTGCCAGCAGCCAAGGGAACAGGGTTGGCTACACCTTC
V: TRBV3-1/TRBV3-2
J: TRBJ1-2
size: .
D: .

CDR3: CASSQQETQYF
DNA: TGTGCCAGCAGCCAACAGGAGACCCAGTACTTC
V: TRBV3-1/TRBV3-2
J: TRBJ2-5
size: .
D: .

CDR3: CASSLLSSYNSPLHF
DNA: TGCGCCAGCAGCTTACTGAGCTCCTATAATTCACCCCTCCACTTT
V: TRBV5-1
J: TRBJ1-6
size: few
D: .

CDR3: CASSEAWADTGELFF
DNA: TGTGCCAGCAGTGAAGCGTGGGCCGACACCGGGGAGCTGTTTTTT
V: TRBV2
J: TRBJ2-2
size: .
D: .

CDR3: CASSLERRGALTGELFF
DNA: TGTGCCAGCAGCTTGGAAAGGCGGGGGGCTCTCACCGGGGAGCTGTTTTTT
V: TRBV5-6
J: TRBJ2-2
size: .
D: TRBD2

CDR3: CASRASGGLPYEQYF
DNA: TGTGCCAGCCGGGCTAGCGGGGGCCTTCCCTACGAGCAGTACTTC
V: TRBV28
J: TRBJ2-7
size: .
D: TRBD2

CDR3: CASSPSRGISYEQYF
DNA: TGTGCCAGTAGTCCCTCCAGGGGAATCTCCTACGAGCAGTACTTC
V: TRBV19
J: TRBJ2-7
size: once
D: .

CDR3: CSARGPDYGYTF
DNA: TGCAGCGCCCGAGGGCCCGACTATGGCTACACCTTC
V: TRBV29-1
J: TRBJ1-2
size: .
D: .

CDR3: CASSLGPGSGANVLTF
DNA: TGCGCCAGCAGCTTGGGTCCGGGCTCTGGGGCCAACGTCCTGACTTTC
V: TRBV5-1
J: TRBJ2-6
size: once
D: .

CDR3: CASKFTSGANVLTF
DNA: TGTGCCAGCAAGTTCACTTCTGGGGCCAACGTCCTGACTTTC
V: TRBV7-2
J: TRBJ2-6
size: .
D: .

CDR3: CASSQGTGGTVEQYF
DNA: TGCGCCAGCAGCCAGGGGACAGGGGGAACGGTCGAGCAGTACTTC
V: TRBV4-1
J: TRBJ2-7
size: .
D: TRBD1

CDR3: CASSYPISGNTDTQYF
DNA: TGTGCCAGCAGTTACCCGATTTCAGGGAACACAGATACGCAGTATTTT
V: TRBV6-6
J: TRBJ2-3
size: .
D: .

CDR3: CAVGADTSTDTQYF
DNA: TGTGCCGTTGGGGCGGACACTAGCACAGATACGCAGTATTTT
V: TRBV24-1
J: TRBJ2-3
size: .
D: .